This TCR beta chain was captured by sequencing in a study of T cell changes during pregnancy in multiple sclerosis. Repertoires were generated with immunoSEQ multiplex PCR, while TCRdb's copy carries only in-frame clones and drops some. This table has tens of thousands of clones, roughly 84% appearing once. Losses at the gene ends were 5 bases for V and 7 bases for J; bases not matched to a gene: 4. Germline V gives CDR1 SGHNT, CDR2 YYREEE (reference sequence). The CDR3 is 12 residues long. This clonotype was obtained from a female donor with multiple sclerosis, enrolled in a pregnancy study. The V and J genes are TRBV5-4 and TRBJ1-1; TRBD1 matches at 8 bases. The sample here was CD8+ T cells from peripheral blood mononuclear cells, taken after pregnancy. The CDR3 region has the DNA TGTGCCAGCAGTTCTGACAGGGGTGAAGCTTTCTTT. It specifies CASSSDRGEAFF.